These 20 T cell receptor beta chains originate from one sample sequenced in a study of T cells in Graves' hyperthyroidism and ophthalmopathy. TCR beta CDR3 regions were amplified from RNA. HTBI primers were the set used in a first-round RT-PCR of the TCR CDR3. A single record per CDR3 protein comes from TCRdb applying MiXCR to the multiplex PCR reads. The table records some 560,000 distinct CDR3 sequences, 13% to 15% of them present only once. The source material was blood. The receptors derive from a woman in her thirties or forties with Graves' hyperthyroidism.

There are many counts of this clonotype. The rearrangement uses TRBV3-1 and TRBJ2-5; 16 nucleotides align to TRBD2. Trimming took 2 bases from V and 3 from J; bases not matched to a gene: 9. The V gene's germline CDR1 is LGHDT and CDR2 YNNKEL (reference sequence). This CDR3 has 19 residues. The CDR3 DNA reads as TGTGCCAGCAGCCAACCTACCGCCGGGACTAGCGGGAGGGAAGAGACCCAGTACTTC. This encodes CASSQPTAGTSGREETQYF.

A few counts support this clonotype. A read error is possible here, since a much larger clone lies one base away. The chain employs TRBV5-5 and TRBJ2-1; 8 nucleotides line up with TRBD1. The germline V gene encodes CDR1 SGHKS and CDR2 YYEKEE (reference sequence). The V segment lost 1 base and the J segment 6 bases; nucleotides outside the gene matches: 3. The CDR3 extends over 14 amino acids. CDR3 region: CASSLIGQGNEQFF. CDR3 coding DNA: TGTGCCAGCAGCTTGATTGGACAGGGCAATGAGCAGTTCTTC.

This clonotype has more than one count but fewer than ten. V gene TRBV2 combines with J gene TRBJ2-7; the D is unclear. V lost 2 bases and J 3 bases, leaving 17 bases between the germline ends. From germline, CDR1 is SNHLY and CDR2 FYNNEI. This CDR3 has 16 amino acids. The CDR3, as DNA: TGTGCCAGCAGTGAACTGCACTTCATTACCCGCTACGAGCAGTACTTC. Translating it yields CASSELHFITRYEQYF.

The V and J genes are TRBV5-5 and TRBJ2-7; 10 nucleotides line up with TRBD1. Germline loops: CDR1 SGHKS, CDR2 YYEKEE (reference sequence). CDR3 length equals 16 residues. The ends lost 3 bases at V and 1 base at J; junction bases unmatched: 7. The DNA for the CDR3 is TGTGCCAGCAGCTACCCGGGACAGGGGATTTCCTACGAGCAGTACTTC. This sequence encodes CASSYPGQGISYEQYF.

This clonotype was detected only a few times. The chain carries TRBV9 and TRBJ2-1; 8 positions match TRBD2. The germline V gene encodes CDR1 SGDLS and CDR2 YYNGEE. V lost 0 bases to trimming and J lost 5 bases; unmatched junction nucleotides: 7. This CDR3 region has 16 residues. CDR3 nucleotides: TGTGCCAGCAGCGTAGAAGTTAGCGGGATCAACAATGAGCAGTTCTTC. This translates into CASSVEVSGINNEQFF.

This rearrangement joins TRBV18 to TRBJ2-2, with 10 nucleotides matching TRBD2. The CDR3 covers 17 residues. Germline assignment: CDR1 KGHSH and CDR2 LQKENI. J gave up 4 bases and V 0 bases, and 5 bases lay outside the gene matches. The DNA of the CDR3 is TGTGCCAGCTCACCACCCCAAGCGGGAGGGAGCACCGGGGAGCTGTTTTTT. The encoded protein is CASSPPQAGGSTGELFF.

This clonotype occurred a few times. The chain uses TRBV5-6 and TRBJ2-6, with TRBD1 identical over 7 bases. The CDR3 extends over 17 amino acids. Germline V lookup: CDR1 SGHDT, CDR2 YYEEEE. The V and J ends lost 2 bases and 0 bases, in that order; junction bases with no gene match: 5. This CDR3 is CASSFPTGLSGANVLTF. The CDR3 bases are TGTGCCAGCAGCTTCCCGACAGGGCTCTCTGGGGCCAACGTCCTGACTTTC.

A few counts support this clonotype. The CDR3 sequence: CASSHYQISGITGELFF. CDR3 DNA: TGTGCCAGCAGCCACTATCAAATTAGCGGGATAACCGGGGAGCTGTTTTTT. The chain is built from TRBV14 and TRBJ2-2; TRBD2 matches at 8 bases. Germline-derived CDR1 and CDR2 are SGHDN and FVKESK. After removal of 3 bases from V and 5 bases from J, the junction contained 11 bases not matched to a gene. The CDR3 runs 17 residues.

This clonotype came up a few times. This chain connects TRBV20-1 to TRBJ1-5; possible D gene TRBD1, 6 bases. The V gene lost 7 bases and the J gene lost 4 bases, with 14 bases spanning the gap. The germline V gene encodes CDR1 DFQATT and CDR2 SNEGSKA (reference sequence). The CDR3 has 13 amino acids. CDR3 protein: CSGKAGENQPQHF. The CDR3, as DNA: TGCAGTGGCAAAGCAGGGGAGAATCAGCCCCAGCATTTT.

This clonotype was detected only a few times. The CDR3 here is CASSLAEEKDYGYTF. The CDR3 DNA reads as TGTGCCAGCAGCTTAGCAGAGGAAAAGGACTATGGCTACACCTTC. The J gene is TRBJ1-2, the V gene TRBV7-2; D is uncertain. The CDR3 covers 15 residues. V was pared by 0 bases and J by 3 bases, with 11 bases between. Germline loops: CDR1 SGHTA, CDR2 FQGNSA.

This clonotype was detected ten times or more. The DNA for the CDR3 is TGCAGTGCCGCGACTAGCTTGACAGATACGCAGTATTTT. Protein product: CSAATSLTDTQYF. The rearrangement uses TRBV20-1 and TRBJ2-3, with 7 nucleotides matching TRBD2. Germline CDR1 is DFQATT and CDR2 is SNEGSKA (reference sequence). The V gene end was trimmed by 6 bases and the J gene end by 3 bases; junction bases not matched to a gene: 6. This CDR3 region has 13 residues.

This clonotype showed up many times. CDR3 protein: CASSKGLPNTGELFF. Here the CDR3 DNA reads TGTGCCAGCAGTAAGGGACTACCGAACACCGGGGAGCTGTTTTTT. This chain uses TRBV6-1 with TRBJ2-2; 7 positions match TRBD2. The V and J ends lost 5 bases and 0 bases, in that order; junction bases with no gene match: 3. The CDR3 spans 15 residues. Germline CDR1 MNHNS, CDR2 SASEGT.

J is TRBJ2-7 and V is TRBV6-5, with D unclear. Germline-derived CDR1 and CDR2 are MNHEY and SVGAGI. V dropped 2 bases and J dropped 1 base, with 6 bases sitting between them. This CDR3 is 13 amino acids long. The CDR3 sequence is CASSYEFSYEQYF. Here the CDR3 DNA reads TGTGCCAGCAGTTACGAGTTTTCCTACGAGCAGTACTTC.

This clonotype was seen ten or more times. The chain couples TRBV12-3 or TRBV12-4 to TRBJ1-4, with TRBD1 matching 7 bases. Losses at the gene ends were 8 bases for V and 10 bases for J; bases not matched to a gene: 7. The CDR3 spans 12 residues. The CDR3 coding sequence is TGTGCCAGCGGGGACAGCTTGCGAAAACTGTTTTTT. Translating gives CASGDSLRKLFF.

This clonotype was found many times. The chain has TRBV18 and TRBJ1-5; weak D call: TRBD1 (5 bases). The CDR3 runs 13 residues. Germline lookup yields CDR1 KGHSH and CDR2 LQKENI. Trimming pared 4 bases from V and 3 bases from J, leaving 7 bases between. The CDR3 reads CASSRDDNQPQHF. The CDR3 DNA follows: TGTGCCAGCTCACGGGACGACAATCAGCCCCAGCATTTT.

The CDR3 nucleotides read TGTGCCAGCAGTTACGATACGCAGGGGAAAGAGACCCAGTACTTC. It yields the protein CASSYDTQGKETQYF. The chain recombines TRBV6-5 with TRBJ2-5, with D possibly TRBD1 on 6 matching bases. Germline V gives CDR1 MNHEY, CDR2 SVGAGI. This CDR3 has 15 amino acids. The ends were cut back, 2 bases at V and 3 bases at J, with 13 bases in the middle.

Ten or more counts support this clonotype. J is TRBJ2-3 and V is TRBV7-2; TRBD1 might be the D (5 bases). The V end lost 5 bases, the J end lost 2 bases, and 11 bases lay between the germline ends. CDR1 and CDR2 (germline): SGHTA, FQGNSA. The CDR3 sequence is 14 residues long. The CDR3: CASSPETATDTQYF. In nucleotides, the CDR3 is TGTGCCAGCAGCCCAGAGACAGCCACAGATACGCAGTATTTT.

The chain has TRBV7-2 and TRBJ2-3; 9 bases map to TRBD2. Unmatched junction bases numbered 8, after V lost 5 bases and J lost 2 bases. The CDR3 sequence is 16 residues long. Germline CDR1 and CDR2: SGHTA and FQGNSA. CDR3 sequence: CASSTRGLAVTDTQYF. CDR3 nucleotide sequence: TGTGCCAGCAGCACCCGGGGACTAGCTGTCACAGATACGCAGTATTTT.

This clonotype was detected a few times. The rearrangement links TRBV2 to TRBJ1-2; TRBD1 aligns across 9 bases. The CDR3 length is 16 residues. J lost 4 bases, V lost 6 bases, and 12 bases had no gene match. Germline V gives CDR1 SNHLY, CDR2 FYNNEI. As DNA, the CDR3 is TGTGCCAGCAGGAATGCCGGGACAGGGCGGCTCTATGGCTACACCTTC. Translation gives CASRNAGTGRLYGYTF.

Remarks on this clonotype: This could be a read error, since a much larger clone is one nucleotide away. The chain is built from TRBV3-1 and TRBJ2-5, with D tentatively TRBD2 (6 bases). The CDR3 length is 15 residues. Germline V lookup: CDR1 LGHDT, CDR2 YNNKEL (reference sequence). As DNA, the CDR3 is TGTGCCAGCAGCCAAACTCGACTAGACTGGGAGACCCGGTACTTC. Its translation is CASSQTRLDWETRYF.